This TCR beta chain was found in a study of cytomegalovirus exposure and HLA in healthy donors. In the PCR, 60 Vbeta and 13 Jbeta primers were used. The table came from immunoSEQ multiplex PCR; TCRdb's copy has only in-frame clones and leaves some out. The sample lists 190,000 or so clones, around 86% occurring once. The sample comprised PBMCs. The sequence was obtained from a man aged 45-65 years in good health and CMV-seronegative.

The CDR3, as DNA: TGTGCCAGCAGCTTTGAGGGCGTAACAGATACGCAGTATTTT. This gives the protein CASSFEGVTDTQYF. V and J are TRBV7-9 and TRBJ2-3, with a possible D match to TRBD2 (5 bases). Germline loops: CDR1 SEHNR, CDR2 FQNEAQ (reference sequence). V dropped 3 bases and J dropped 3 bases, with 10 bases sitting between them. The CDR3 is made up of 14 amino acids.